This entry describes one TCR beta chain. What it binds is unknown. Germline values: CDR1 LNHDA, CDR2 SQIVND (reference sequence). The CDR3 spans 15 residues. Trimming removed 1 base from V and 5 bases from J; junction bases left unmatched: 7. The source of the sample is a study of cytomegalovirus exposure and HLA in healthy donors. Broader study findings: A missense DCLRE1C variant was associated with V- and J-gene trimming of TCR beta chains in a later analysis, and an independent cohort replicated the association.

PCR involved 60 Vbeta and 13 Jbeta primers. Repertoires were generated with immunoSEQ multiplex PCR, while TCRdb's copy carries only in-frame clones and drops some. The sample records about 98,000 clones, roughly 76% being singletons. Sequencing was done on a sample of PBMCs. V gene TRBV19 combines with J gene TRBJ1-1; TRBD1 matches at 7 bases. The receptor's source is a human donor in good health. The CDR3 region has the DNA TGTGCCAGTAGTATAGCAGGGCCAGGGGGGACTGAAGCTTTCTTT. Its protein product is CASSIAGPGGTEAFF.